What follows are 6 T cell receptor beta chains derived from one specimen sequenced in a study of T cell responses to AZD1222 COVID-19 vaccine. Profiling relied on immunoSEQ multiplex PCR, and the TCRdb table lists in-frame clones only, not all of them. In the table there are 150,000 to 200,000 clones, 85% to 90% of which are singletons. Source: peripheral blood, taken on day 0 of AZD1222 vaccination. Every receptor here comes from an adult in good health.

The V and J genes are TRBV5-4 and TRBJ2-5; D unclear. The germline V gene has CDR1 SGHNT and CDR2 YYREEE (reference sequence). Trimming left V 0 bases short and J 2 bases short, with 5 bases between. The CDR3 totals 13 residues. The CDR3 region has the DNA TGTGCCAGCAGCTTGGTTACTCAAGAGACCCAGTACTTC. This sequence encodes CASSLVTQETQYF.

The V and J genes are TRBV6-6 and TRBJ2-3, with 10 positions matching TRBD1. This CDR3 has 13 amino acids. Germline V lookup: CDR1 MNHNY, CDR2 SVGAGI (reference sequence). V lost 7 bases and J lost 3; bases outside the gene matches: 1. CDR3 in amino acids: CASTDRGTDTQYF. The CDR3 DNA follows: TGTGCCAGCACGGACAGGGGGACAGATACGCAGTATTTT.

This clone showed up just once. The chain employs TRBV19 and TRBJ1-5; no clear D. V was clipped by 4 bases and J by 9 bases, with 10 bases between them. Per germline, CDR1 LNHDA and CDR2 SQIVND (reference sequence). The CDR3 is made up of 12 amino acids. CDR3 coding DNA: TGTGCCAGTAGTAGGGCGTGGTTGCCCCAGCATTTT. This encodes CASSRAWLPQHF.

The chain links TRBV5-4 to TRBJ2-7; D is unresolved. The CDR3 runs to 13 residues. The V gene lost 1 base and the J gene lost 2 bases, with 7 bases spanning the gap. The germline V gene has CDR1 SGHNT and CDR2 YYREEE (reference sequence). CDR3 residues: CASSLQTPYEQYF. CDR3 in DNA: TGTGCCAGCAGCTTGCAGACCCCCTACGAGCAGTACTTC.

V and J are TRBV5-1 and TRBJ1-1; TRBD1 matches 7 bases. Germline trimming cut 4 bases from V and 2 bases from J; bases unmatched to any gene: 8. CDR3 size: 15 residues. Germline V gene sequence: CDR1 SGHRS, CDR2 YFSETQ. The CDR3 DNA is TGCGCCAGCAGCACGGACAGGTTGGGAAACACTGAAGCTTTCTTT. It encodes CASSTDRLGNTEAFF.

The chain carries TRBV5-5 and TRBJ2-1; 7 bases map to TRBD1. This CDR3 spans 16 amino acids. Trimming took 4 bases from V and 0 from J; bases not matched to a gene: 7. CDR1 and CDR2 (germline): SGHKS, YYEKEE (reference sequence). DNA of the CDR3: TGTGCCAGCAGCCTAGGGGGCCCCCTCTCCTACAATGAGCAGTTCTTC. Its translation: CASSLGGPLSYNEQFF.